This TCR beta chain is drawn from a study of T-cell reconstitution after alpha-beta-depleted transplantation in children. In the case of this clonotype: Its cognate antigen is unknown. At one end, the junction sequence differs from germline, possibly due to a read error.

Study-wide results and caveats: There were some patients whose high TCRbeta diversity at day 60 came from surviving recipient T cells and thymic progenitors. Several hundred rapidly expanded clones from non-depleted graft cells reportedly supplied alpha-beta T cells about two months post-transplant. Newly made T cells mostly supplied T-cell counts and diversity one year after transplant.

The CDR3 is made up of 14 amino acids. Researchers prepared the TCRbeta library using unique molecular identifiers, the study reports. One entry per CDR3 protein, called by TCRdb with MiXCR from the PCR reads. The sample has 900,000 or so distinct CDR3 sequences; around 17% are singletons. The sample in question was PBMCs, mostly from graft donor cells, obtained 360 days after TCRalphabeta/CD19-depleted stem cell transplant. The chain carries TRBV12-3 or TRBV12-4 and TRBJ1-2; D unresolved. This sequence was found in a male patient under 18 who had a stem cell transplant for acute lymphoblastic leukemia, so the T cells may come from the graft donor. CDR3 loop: CASSPPGPHYSYTF. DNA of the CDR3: TGTGCCAGCAGCCCCCCGGGCCCTCACTATAGCTACACCTTC.